This T cell receptor (beta chain) originates from a study of T-cell reconstitution after alpha-beta-depleted transplantation in children. General study results and limits: About two months after transplant, alpha-beta T cells reportedly came from several hundred expanded graft clones.

The V end lost 2 bases, the J end lost 0 bases, and 17 bases lay between the germline ends. The germline CDR1 and CDR2 sequences are SGHTA and FQGNSA. This CDR3 is 17 amino acids long. This clonotype has a count of ten or more. The antigen is not known. Unique molecular identifiers were incorporated when the TCRbeta library was constructed. TCRdb independently ran MiXCR on the PCR reads; one entry per CDR3 protein. This table holds several thousand distinct CDR3 sequences, roughly 11% found once. The chain couples TRBV7-2 to TRBJ2-7; D remains ambiguous. Material: PBMCs, mostly from graft donor cells, obtained 360 days after TCRalphabeta/CD19-depleted stem cell transplant. The sequence came from a patient aged 2-10 years who had a stem cell transplant for inherited bone marrow failure, so the T cells may come from the graft donor. The CDR3 loop is CASSLRLGAGSSYEQYF. CDR3 DNA sequence: TGTGCCAGCAGCTTAAGGCTTGGTGCAGGTAGCTCCTACGAGCAGTACTTC.